This is a list of T cell receptor beta chains from one sample in a study of neurological immune-mediated disorders. TCRdb ran MiXCR on the 5' RACE reads and lists one entry per CDR3 protein. The data show approximately 18,000 distinct CDR3 sequences, with 3.5% seen just once and roughly a fifth held by the top ten. Sequenced material: CD8+ T cells from blood. These receptors were obtained from a woman between 40 and 50 years old in good health. CDR3s include the opening cysteine and the closing phenylalanine or tryptophan.

>TRBJ2-2|TRBV27
CASSFAGELFF
>TRBJ2-2|TRBV29-1
CSVEGGSGTGELFF
>TRBJ1-5|TRBV5-1
CASSPKKRYRANQPQHF
>TRBJ2-7|TRBV7-9
CASSLGGGVPEQYF
>TRBJ1-1|TRBV5-5
CASSLYRENTEAFF
>TRBJ2-1|TRBV28
CASTLHPAGGGNEQFF
>TRBJ2-7|TRBV5-1
CASRVRDGNYEQYF
>TRBJ1-2|TRBV4-3
CASSQGVGEDYGYTF
>TRBJ2-7|TRBV10-3
CAISEVGTQTYEQYF
>TRBJ1-1|TRBV7-9
CASSVRDTEAFF
>TRBJ2-7|TRBV27
CASSFGTGYEQYF
>TRBJ2-3|TRBV10-3
CAISEVGGLAGSTDTQYF
>TRBJ1-2|TRBV12-3/TRBV12-4
CASSTSGTVYGYTF
>TRBJ2-4|TRBV7-9
CASSLPLGPKNIQYF
>TRBJ2-7|TRBV7-9
CASHGEFNEQYF
>TRBJ2-7|TRBV6-6
CASSYSKGLSYEQYF
>TRBJ2-3|TRBV7-2
CASSPHGHLRERSDTQYF
>TRBJ2-7|TRBV3-1
CASSSGLNVYEQYF
>TRBJ1-2|TRBV6-5
CASSYTQGPANYGYTF
>TRBJ2-7|TRBV20-1
CSARNEEQYF
>TRBJ1-5|TRBV27
CASRVRGQEQPQHF
>TRBJ2-1|TRBV4-2
CASSPRLSGRWNEQFF
>TRBJ2-1|TRBV6-2/TRBV6-3
CASTMRLAGEKAYNEQFF
>TRBJ2-7|TRBV6-2/TRBV6-3
CASSYSTSGSYEQYF
>TRBJ2-7|TRBV27
CASREQGVSSYEQYF
>TRBJ1-1|TRBV5-6
CASSLQGAFEAFF